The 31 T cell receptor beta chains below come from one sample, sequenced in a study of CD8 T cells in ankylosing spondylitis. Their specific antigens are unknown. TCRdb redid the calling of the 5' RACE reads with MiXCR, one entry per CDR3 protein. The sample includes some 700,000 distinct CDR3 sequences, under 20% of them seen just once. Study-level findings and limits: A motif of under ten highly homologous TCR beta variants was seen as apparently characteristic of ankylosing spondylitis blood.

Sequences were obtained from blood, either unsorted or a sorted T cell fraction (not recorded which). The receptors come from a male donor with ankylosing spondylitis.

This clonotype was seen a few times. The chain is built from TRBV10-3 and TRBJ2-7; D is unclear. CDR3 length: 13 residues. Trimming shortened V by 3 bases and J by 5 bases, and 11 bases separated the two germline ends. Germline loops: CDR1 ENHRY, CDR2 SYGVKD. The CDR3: CAISDIDSHEQYF. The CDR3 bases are TGTGCCATCAGTGACATAGATAGCCACGAGCAGTACTTC.

CDR3 region: CASSFRTQLGYTF. CDR3 coding DNA: TGTGCCAGCAGTTTTCGGACACAATTGGGCTACACCTTC. The V call is TRBV12-3 or TRBV12-4, the J call TRBJ1-2; D is possibly TRBD1 (5 bases). The germline V and J ends were trimmed by 3 bases and 8 bases, with 13 bases remaining between them. This CDR3 contains 13 residues.

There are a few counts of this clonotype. CDR3 coding DNA: TGTGCCAGCAGCTTAGAGCCCGAATCCCTCCCTAATTCCGGCACCTTC. Its translation: CASSLEPESLPNSGTF. The chain joins TRBV11-2 to TRBJ1-2, with D unresolved. The CDR3 extends over 16 amino acids. V shed 0 bases and J shed 13 bases, with 24 bases lying between them. Germline V CDR1 and CDR2: SGHAT, FQNNGV.

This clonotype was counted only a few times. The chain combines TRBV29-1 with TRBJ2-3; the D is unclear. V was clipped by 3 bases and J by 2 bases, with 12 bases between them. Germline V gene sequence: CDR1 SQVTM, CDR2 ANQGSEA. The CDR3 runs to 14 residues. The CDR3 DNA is TGCAGCGTTGAGGAGCAGAAGTCCACAGATACGCAGTATTTT. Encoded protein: CSVEEQKSTDTQYF.

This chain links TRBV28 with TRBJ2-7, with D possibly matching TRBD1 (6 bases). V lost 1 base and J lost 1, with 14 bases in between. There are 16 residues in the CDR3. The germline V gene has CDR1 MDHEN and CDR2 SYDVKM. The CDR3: CASSLFPGQGSYEQYF. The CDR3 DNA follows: TGTGCCAGCAGTTTATTTCCAGGCCAGGGGTCCTACGAGCAGTACTTC.

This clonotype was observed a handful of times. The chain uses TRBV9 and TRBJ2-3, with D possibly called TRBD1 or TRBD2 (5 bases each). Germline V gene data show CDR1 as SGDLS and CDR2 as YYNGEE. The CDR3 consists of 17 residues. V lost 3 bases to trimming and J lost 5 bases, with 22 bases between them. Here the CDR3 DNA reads TGTGCCAGCAGCGGACCACAAGACAGCGGCGATCAAGATACGCAGTATTTT. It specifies CASSGPQDSGDQDTQYF.

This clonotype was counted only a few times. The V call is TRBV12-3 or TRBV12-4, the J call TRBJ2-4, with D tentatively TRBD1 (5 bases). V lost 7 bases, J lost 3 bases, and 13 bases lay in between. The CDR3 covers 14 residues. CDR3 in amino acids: CASTQGSGKNIQYF. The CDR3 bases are TGTGCCAGCACCCAGGGCTCGGGCAAAAACATTCAGTACTTC.

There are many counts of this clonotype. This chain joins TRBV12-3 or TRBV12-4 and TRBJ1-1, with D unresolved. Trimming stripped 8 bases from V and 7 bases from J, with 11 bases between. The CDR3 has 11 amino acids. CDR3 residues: CASPPTGEAFF. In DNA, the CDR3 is TGTGCCAGCCCTCCGACGGGTGAAGCTTTCTTT.

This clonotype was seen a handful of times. CDR3 protein: CAISGTSGFEQYF. CDR3 nucleotides: TGTGCCATCAGCGGGACTAGCGGGTTCGAGCAGTACTTC. This chain uses TRBV10-3 with TRBJ2-7, with 12 bases identical to TRBD2. Germline CDR1 reads ENHRY; CDR2 reads SYGVKD. V trimming: 6 bases; J trimming: 6 bases; junction bases outside the gene matches: 3. The CDR3 is made up of 13 amino acids.

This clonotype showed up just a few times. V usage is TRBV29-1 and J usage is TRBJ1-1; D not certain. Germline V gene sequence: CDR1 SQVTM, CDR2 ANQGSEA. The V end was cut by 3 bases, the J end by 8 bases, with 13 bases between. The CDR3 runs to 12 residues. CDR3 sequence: CSVDHGLGEAFF. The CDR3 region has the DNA TGCAGCGTTGATCACGGGCTAGGGGAAGCTTTCTTT.

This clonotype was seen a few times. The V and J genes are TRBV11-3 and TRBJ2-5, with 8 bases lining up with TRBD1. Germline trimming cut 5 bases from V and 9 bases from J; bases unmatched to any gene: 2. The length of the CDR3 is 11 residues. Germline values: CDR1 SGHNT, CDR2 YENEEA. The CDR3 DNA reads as TGTGCCAGCAGCACGACAGGGGCCCAGTACTTC. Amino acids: CASSTTGAQYF.

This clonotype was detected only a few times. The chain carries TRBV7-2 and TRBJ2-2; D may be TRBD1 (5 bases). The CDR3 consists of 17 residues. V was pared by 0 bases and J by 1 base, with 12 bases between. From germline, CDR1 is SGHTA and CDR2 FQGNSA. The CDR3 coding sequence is TGTGCCAGCAGCTTAGCGGAAGGGGTGTTGAACACCGGGGAGCTGTTTTTT. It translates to CASSLAEGVLNTGELFF.

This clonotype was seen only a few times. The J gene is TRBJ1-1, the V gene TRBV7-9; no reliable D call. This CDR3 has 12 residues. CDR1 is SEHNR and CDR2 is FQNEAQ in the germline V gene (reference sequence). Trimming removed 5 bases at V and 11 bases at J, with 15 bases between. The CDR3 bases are TGTGCCAGCAGCCACCCCGGAGGGCTGGCTTTCTTT. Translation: CASSHPGGLAFF.

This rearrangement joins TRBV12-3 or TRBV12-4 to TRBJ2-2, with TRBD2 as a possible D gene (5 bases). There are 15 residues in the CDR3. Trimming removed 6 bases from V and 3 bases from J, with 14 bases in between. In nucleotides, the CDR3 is TGTGCCAGCAGACCTCGGGGATATGACACCGGGGAGCTGTTTTTT. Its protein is CASRPRGYDTGELFF.

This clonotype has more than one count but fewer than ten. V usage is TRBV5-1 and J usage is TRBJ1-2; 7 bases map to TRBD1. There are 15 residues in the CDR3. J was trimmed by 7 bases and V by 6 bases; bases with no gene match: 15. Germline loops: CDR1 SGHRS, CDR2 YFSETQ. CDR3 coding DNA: TGCGCCAGCACCCCTGGTGGCAGGACAGGAGGTGGCTACACCTTC. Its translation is CASTPGGRTGGGYTF. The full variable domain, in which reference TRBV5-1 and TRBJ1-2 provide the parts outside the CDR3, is KAGVTQTPRYLIKTRGQQVTLSCSPISGHRSVSWYQQTPGQGLQFLFEYFSETQRNKGNFPGRFSGRQFSNSRSEMNVSTLELGDSALYLCASTPGGRTGGGYTFGSGTRLTVV.

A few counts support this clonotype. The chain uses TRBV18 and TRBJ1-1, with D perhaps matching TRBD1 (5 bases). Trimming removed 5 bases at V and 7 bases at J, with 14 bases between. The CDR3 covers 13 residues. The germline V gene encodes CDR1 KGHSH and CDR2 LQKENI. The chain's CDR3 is CASSGGVADEAFF. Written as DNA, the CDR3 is TGTGCCAGCTCAGGGGGGGTCGCCGATGAAGCTTTCTTT.

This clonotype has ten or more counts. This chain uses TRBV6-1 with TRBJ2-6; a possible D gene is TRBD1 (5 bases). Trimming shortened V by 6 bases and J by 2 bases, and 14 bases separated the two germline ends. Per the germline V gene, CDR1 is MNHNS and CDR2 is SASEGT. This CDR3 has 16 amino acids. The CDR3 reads CASSSDRQTGANVLTF. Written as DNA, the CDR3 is TGTGCCAGCAGCTCCGACAGACAGACTGGGGCCAACGTCCTGACTTTC.

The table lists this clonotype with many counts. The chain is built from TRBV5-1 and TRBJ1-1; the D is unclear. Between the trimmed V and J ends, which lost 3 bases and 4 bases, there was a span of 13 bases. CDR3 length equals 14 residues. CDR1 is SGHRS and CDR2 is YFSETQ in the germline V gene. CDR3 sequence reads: CASSSATVGTEAFF. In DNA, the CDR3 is TGCGCCAGCAGCTCGGCCACGGTGGGCACTGAAGCTTTCTTT.

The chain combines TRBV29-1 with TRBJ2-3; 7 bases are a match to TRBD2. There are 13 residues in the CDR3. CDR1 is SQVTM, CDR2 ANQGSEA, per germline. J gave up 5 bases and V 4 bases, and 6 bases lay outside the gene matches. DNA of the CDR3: TGCAGCGTTGTGGCGGGAGTGGGAGATACGCAGTATTTT. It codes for CSVVAGVGDTQYF.

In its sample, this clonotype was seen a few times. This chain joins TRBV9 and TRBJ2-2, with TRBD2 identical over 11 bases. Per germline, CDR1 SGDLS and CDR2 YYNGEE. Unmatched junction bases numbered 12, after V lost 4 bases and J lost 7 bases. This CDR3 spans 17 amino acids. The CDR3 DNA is TGTGCCAGCAGCCCTCGTGATAGCGGGGGGGTAAGCGGGGAGCTGTTTTTT. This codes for CASSPRDSGGVSGELFF.

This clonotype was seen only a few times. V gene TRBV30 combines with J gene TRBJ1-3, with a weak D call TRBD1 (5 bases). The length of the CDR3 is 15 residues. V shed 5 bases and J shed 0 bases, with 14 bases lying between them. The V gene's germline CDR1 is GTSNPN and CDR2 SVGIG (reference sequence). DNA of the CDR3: TGTGCCTGGGGGGCGGAGAGGTACTCTGGAAACACCATATATTTT. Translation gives CAWGAERYSGNTIYF.

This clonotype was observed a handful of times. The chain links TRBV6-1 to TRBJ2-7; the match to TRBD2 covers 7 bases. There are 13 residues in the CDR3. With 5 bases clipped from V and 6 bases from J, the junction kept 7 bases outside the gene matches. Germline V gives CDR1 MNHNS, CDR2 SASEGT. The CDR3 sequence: CASSKTSTIEQYF. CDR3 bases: TGTGCCAGCAGTAAGACTAGCACAATCGAGCAGTACTTC.

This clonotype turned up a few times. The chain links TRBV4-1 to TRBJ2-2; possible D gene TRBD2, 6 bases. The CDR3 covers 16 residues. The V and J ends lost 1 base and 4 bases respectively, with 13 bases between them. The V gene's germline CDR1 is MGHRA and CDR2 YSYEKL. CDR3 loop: CASSQVGGTRTGELFF. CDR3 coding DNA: TGCGCCAGCAGCCAAGTGGGGGGTACCCGCACCGGGGAGCTGTTTTTT.

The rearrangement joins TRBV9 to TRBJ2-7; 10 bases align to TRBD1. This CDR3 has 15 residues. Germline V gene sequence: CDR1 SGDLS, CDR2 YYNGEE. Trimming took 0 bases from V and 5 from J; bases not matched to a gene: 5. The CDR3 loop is CASSVATGGYDEQYF. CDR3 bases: TGTGCCAGCAGCGTAGCGACAGGGGGCTACGACGAGCAGTACTTC.

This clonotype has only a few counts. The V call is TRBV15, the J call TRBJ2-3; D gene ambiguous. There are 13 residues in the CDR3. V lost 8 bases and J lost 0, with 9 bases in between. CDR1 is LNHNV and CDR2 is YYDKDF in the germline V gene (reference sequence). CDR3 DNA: TGTGCCACCCGAACGGAGAGCACAGATACGCAGTATTTT. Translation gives CATRTESTDTQYF.

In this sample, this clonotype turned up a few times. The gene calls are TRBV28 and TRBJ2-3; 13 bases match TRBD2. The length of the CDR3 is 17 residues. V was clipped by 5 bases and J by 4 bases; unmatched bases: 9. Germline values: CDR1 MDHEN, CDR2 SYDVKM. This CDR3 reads CASSVTSGRAAADTQYF. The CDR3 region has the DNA TGTGCCAGCAGTGTAACTAGCGGGAGGGCAGCTGCAGATACGCAGTATTTT.

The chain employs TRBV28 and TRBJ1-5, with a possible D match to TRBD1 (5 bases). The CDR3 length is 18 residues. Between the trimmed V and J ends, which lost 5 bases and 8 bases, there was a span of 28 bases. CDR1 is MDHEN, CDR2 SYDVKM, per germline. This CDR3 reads CASSPDKYGAGSFEPQHF. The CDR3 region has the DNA TGTGCCAGCAGTCCCGACAAATATGGGGCAGGGAGTTTTGAGCCCCAGCATTTT.

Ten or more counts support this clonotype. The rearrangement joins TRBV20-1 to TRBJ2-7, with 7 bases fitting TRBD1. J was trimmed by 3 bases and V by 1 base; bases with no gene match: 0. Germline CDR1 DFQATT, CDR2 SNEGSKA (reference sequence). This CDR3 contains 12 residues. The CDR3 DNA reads TGCAGTGCTAGAGGACAGGGCTACGAGCAGTACTTC. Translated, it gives CSARGQGYEQYF.

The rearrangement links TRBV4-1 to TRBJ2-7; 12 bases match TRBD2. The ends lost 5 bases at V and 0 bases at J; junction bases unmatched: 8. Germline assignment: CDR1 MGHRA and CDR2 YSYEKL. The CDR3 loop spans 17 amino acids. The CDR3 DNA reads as TGCGCCAGCAGCGCAATGACTAGCGGGGGCCACTCCTACGAGCAGTACTTC. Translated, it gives CASSAMTSGGHSYEQYF.

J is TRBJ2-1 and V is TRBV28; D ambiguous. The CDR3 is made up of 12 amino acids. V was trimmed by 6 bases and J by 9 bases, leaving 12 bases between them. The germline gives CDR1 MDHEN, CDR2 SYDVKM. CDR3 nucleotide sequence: TGTGCCAGCAGCACCCCCTCGGGTGAGCAGTTCTTC. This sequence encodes CASSTPSGEQFF. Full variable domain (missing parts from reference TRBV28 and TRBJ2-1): DVKVTQSSRYLVKRTGEKVFLECVQDMDHENMFWYRQDPGLGLRLIYFSYDVKMKEKGDIPEGYSVSREKKERFSLILESASTNQTSMYLCASSTPSGEQFFGPGTRLTVL.

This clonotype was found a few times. The CDR3: CAWSVTGSSYEQYF. CDR3 DNA: TGTGCCTGGAGTGTAACTGGGTCCTCCTACGAGCAGTACTTC. The J gene is TRBJ2-7, the V gene TRBV30; no clear D gene. Per germline, CDR1 GTSNPN and CDR2 SVGIG (reference sequence). The CDR3 runs to 14 residues. With 0 bases removed from V and 0 bases from J, the gap between germline ends came to 9 bases.